This T cell receptor (beta chain) was sequenced for a study of shared clonotypes between healthy human individuals. Healthy HIV-negative adults without recent acute infections or vaccinations served as donors. Only Caucasian adults living in Nashville, Tennessee served as donors. Regarding this clone: The antigen is unknown.

The table came from immunoSEQ multiplex PCR; TCRdb's copy has only in-frame clones and leaves some out. Here the sample spans a few hundred thousand clones, 79% being singletons. Germline V gives CDR1 LGHNA, CDR2 YNFKEQ. The CDR3 is 16 residues long. Trimming cost V 0 bases and J 5 bases; bases outside gene matches: 7. Findings and caveats of the study: The study drew on few donors, limiting represented genetic and exposure-history diversity. Only blood was sampled; tissue repertoires likely differ.

This chain connects TRBV4-2 to TRBJ2-3; TRBD1 matches 8 bases. The sample was PBMCs. This sequence was found in a middle-aged woman in good health. Some clones in this sample may be carry-over from other donors' samples. CDR3 residues: CASSQERAGGIDTQYF. The DNA for the CDR3 is TGTGCCAGCAGCCAAGAAAGGGCAGGGGGCATAGATACGCAGTATTTT.